This entry is about one T cell receptor beta chain. As yet, its antigen is unknown. The entry originates in a study of post-analysis software for immune sequencing data. Overall study: Recorded disease courses covered relapsing-remitting, secondary progressive and progressive-relapsing multiple sclerosis. Some patients had no subtype annotation. Findings of the study overall: In multiple sclerosis, normalized Chao1 diversity was significantly below that of controls. Included in a set of roughly five TRBV segments more frequent in patients than controls were TRBV5-6, TRBV5-1 and TRBV20-1.

Trimming took 2 bases from V and 12 from J, leaving 11 bases between them. This CDR3 contains 11 residues. Germline CDR1 and CDR2: SQVTM and ANQGSEA. Built from TCR beta cDNA, the libraries had unique molecular identifiers in them. TCRdb ran MiXCR on the PCR reads and lists one entry per CDR3 protein. The data contain roughly 430,000 distinct CDR3 sequences, more than 30% of them singletons. The sequencing sample was made of blood. This sequence originates from a girl aged 2 to 9 with multiple sclerosis. The rearrangement links TRBV29-1 to TRBJ2-1, with unresolved D. CDR3 region: CSVESPRLQFF. The CDR3 region has the DNA TGCAGCGTTGAATCACCGAGGCTGCAGTTCTTC.